This T cell receptor (beta chain) was recovered during a study of T cell responses to AZD1222 COVID-19 vaccine. Measured with immunoSEQ multiplex PCR; TCRdb has only the in-frame clones, and not every one. This table has 140,000 or so clones, roughly 90% appearing once. From germline, CDR1 is SGHTA and CDR2 FQGNSA. The CDR3 runs 14 residues. The V and J ends lost 5 bases and 8 bases respectively, with 18 bases between them. The sequencing used peripheral blood, collected 28 days after the second AZD1222 dose. The TCR originated in an adult who received the AZD1222 COVID-19 vaccine. This rearrangement joins TRBV7-2 to TRBJ1-2, with a possible D match to TRBD1 (5 bases). The CDR3 loop reads CASSQGSGKGGYTF. As DNA, the CDR3 is TGTGCCAGCAGCCAGGGATCCGGGAAGGGAGGCTACACCTTC.